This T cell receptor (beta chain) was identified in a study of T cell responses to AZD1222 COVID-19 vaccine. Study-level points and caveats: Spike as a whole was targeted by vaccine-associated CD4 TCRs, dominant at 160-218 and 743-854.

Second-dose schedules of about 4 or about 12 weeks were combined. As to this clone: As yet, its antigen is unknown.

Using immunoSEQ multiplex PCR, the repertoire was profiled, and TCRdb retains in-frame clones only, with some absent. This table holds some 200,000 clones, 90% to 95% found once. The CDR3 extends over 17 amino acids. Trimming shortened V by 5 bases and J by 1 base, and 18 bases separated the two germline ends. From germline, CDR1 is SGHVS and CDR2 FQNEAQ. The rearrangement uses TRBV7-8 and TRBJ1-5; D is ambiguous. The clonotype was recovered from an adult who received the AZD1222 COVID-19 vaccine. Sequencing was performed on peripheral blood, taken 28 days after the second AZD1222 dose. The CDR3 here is CASSLNFRGLSNQPQHF. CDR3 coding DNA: TGTGCCAGCAGCCTCAACTTTCGGGGTCTAAGCAATCAGCCCCAGCATTTT.